Below, 10 T cell receptor beta chains from the same sample are listed, as sequenced in a study of regulatory T cells in long-lasting Graves disease. For TCR beta, libraries came from iRepertoire HTBI primers and Arm-PCR of CDR3 regions. TCRdb processed the multiplex PCR reads anew with MiXCR; each CDR3 protein has one entry. The table records about 320,000 distinct CDR3 sequences, 18% of them present only once. The time point was: newly diagnosed GD, antithyroid drugs for less than 3 months. Construction of the TCR library relied on RNA isolated from PBMCs. The input for sequencing was peripheral blood mononuclear cells (PBMCs), taken at new diagnosis, from a patient treated with antithyroid drugs. The receptors stem from a female donor with Graves disease.

On this clonotype: This sequence may be a read error, since a much larger clone differs from it by one base. The chain combines TRBV3-1 with TRBJ2-5; the match to TRBD1 covers 8 bases. There are 16 residues in the CDR3. Losses at the gene ends were 4 bases for V and 5 bases for J; bases not matched to a gene: 12. The germline V gene has CDR1 LGHDT and CDR2 YNNKEL (reference sequence). CDR3 sequence reads: CASSPNEDRVGETQYF. The CDR3 nucleotides read TGTGCCAGCAGCCCAAATGAGGACAGGGTCGGGGAGACCCAGTACTTC.

As for this clonotype: One junction end does not reproduce the germline sequence, and a read error may be involved. The chain recombines TRBV6-1 with TRBJ2-7, with D hard to call. The germline V gene has CDR1 MNHNS and CDR2 SASEGT. The CDR3 has 11 amino acids. The CDR3 nucleotides are TGTGCCAGCAGTGAATCGGGCGCGATCCACTTC. Encoded protein: CASSESGAIHF.

This clonotype was detected ten times or more. The chain is built from TRBV30 and TRBJ2-5, with a tentative D call TRBD2 (6 bases). Germline assignment: CDR1 GTSNPN and CDR2 SVGIG (reference sequence). This CDR3 is built from 13 residues. V was cut by 3 bases and J by 2 bases, with 10 bases left in between. The CDR3 loop reads CAWRGDLQETQYF. DNA of the CDR3: TGTGCCTGGAGGGGGGACTTACAAGAGACCCAGTACTTC.

The gene calls are TRBV5-6 and TRBJ2-1; D perhaps matches TRBD2 (5 bases). Germline V CDR1 and CDR2: SGHDT, YYEEEE. The CDR3 sequence is 14 residues long. Deletions cut 2 bases from V and 2 bases from J, with 8 bases between. In DNA, the CDR3 is TGTGCCAGCAGCTTCCTAGCAGCCTACAATGAGCAGTTCTTC. Translated: CASSFLAAYNEQFF.

At least ten counts were recorded for this clonotype. The genes are TRBV10-2 and TRBJ1-6; 7 bases align to TRBD1. Germline V lookup: CDR1 WSHSY, CDR2 SAAADI. The ends lost 2 bases at V and 14 bases at J; junction bases unmatched: 6. This CDR3 has 13 amino acids. The CDR3 region has the DNA TGCGCCAGCAGTGAGGCGACAGGGAGGGCCCTCCACTTT. Amino acid sequence: CASSEATGRALHF.

The table lists this clonotype with many counts. The chain joins TRBV6-1 to TRBJ1-1; TRBD1 agrees at 7 bases. The CDR3 totals 15 residues. V shed 7 bases and J 1 base; nucleotides not matched to a gene: 9. Germline V gene lookup returns CDR1 MNHNS and CDR2 SASEGT. The CDR3 nucleotides are TGTGCCAGCACCCCTAAGGGGACAGCGAACACTGAAGCTTTCTTT. Protein product: CASTPKGTANTEAFF.

This clonotype has ten or more counts. Here the CDR3 DNA reads TGCAGTGCTAGTGTCGGTCCGAGCGGGCACAATGAGCAGTTCTTC. Protein: CSASVGPSGHNEQFF. The chain recombines TRBV20-1 with TRBJ2-1; D is perhaps TRBD2 (6 bases). The CDR3 length is 15 residues. The V end lost 3 bases, the J end lost 5 bases, and 17 bases lay between the germline ends. CDR1 DFQATT and CDR2 SNEGSKA come from the germline V gene (reference sequence).

In its sample, this clonotype was seen many times. CDR3 DNA sequence: TGTGCCAGCACCCAGGACAGGGGCCTCCTGAACACTGAAGCTTTCTTT. Encoded protein: CASTQDRGLLNTEAFF. The chain has TRBV12-3 or TRBV12-4 and TRBJ1-1; 9 nucleotides agree with TRBD1. After removal of 7 bases from V and 0 bases from J, the junction contained 9 bases not matched to a gene. The CDR3 extends over 16 amino acids.

This clonotype was seen many times. This chain connects TRBV14 to TRBJ1-1, with a weak D call TRBD1 (6 bases). The germline V gene has CDR1 SGHDN and CDR2 FVKESK. The CDR3 runs to 15 residues. The V gene lost 4 bases and the J gene lost 4 bases, with 16 bases spanning the gap. The CDR3 DNA reads TGTGCCAGCAGCCGAGAACAGGGAATAGGCACTGAAGCTTTCTTT. It encodes CASSREQGIGTEAFF.

As for this clonotype: A clone one base away is much larger, so this may be a read error. No conserved phenylalanine or tryptophan ends this CDR3, so it is likely a read error. This chain connects TRBV11-2 to TRBJ2-5; 11 bases match TRBD1. Germline V gene sequence: CDR1 SGHAT, CDR2 FQNNGV. V dropped 4 bases and J dropped 5; count of bases not matched to a gene: 6. The CDR3 is 15 residues long. CDR3: CASSSDRDRGETQYV. DNA of the CDR3: TGTGCCAGCAGCTCAGACCGGGACAGGGGGGAGACCCAGTACGTC.